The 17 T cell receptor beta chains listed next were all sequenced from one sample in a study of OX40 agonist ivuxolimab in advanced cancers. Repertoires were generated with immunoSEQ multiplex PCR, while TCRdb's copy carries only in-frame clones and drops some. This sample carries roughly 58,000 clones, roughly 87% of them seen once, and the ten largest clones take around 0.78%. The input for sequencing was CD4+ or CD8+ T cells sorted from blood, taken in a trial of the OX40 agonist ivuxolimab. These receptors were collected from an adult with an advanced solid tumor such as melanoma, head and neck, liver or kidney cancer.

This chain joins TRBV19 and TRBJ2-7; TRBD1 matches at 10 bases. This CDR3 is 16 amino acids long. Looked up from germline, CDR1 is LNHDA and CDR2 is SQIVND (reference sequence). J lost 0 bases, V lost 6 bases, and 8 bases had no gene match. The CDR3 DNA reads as TGTGCCAGTAGCGGGGACAGGGGCCGAAGCTCCTACGAGCAGTACTTC. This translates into CASSGDRGRSSYEQYF.

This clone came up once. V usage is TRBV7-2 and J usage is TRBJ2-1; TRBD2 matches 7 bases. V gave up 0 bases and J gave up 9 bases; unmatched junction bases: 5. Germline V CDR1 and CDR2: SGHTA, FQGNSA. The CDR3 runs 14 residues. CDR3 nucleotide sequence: TGTGCCAGCAGCTTAGCTGGGACTAACAGTGAGCAGTTCTTC. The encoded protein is CASSLAGTNSEQFF.

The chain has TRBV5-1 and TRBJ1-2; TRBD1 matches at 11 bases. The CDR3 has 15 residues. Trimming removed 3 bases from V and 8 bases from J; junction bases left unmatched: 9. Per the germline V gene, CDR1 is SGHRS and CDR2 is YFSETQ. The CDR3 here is CASSSSVGQGGGYTF. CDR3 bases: TGCGCCAGCAGCTCGTCGGTGGGACAGGGGGGCGGCTACACCTTC.

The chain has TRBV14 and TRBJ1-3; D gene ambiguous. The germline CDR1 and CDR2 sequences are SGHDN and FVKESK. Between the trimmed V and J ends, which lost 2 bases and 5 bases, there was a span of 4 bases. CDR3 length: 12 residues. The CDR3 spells CASSQRRNTIYF. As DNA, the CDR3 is TGTGCCAGCAGCCAACGAAGAAACACCATATATTTT. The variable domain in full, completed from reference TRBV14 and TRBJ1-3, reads EAGVTQFPSHSVIEKGQTVTLRCDPISGHDNLYWYRRVMGKEIKFLLHFVKESKQDESGMPNNRFLAERTGGTYSTLKVQPAELEDSGVYFCASSQRRNTIYFGEGSWLTVV.

CDR3 sequence reads: CATSRAGTSNEQYF. DNA for the CDR3: TGTGCCACCAGCAGAGCGGGGACTAGCAACGAGCAGTACTTC. The chain uses TRBV15 and TRBJ2-7; 9 bases are shared with TRBD2. The germline V gene encodes CDR1 LNHNV and CDR2 YYDKDF (reference sequence). The CDR3 runs to 14 residues. V lost 1 base to trimming and J lost 5 bases; unmatched junction nucleotides: 3.

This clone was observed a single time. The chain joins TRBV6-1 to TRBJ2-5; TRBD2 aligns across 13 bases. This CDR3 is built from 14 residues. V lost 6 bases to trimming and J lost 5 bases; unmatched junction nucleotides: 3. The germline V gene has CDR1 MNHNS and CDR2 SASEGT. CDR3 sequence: CASRKLAGGETQYF. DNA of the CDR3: TGTGCCAGCAGGAAACTAGCGGGAGGGGAGACCCAGTACTTC.

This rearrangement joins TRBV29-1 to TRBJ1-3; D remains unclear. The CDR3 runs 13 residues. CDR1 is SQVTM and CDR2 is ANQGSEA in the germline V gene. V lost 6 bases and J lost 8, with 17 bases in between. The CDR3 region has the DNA TGCAGCGTCAAAAGGTGGAATCAGGACACCATATATTTT. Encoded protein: CSVKRWNQDTIYF. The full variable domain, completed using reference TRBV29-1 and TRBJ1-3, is SAVISQKPSRDICQRGTSLTIQCQVDSQVTMMFWYRQQPGQSLTLIATANQGSEATYESGFVIDKFPISRPNLTFSTLTVSNMSPEDSSIYLCSVKRWNQDTIYFGEGSWLTVV.

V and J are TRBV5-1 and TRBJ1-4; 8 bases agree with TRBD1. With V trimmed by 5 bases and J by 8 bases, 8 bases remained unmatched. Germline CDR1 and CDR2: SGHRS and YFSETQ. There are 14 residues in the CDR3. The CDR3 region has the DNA TGCGCCAGCAGGAATGGACAGGGAAGAGAAAAACTGTTTTTT. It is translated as CASRNGQGREKLFF. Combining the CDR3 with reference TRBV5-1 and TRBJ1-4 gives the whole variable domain KAGVTQTPRYLIKTRGQQVTLSCSPISGHRSVSWYQQTPGQGLQFLFEYFSETQRNKGNFPGRFSGRQFSNSRSEMNVSTLELGDSALYLCASRNGQGREKLFFGSGTQLSVL.

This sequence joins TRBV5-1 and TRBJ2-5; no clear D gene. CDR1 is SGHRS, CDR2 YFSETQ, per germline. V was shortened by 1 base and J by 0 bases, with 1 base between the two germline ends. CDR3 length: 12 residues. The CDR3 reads CASSLYQETQYF. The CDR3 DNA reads TGCGCCAGCAGCTTGTACCAAGAGACCCAGTACTTC.

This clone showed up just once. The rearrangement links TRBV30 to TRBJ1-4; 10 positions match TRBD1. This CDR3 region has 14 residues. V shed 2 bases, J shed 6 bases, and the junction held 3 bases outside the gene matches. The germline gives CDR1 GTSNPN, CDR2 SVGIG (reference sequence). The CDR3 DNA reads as TGTGCCTGGAGTTCGACAGGGGGCGATGAAAAACTGTTTTTT. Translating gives CAWSSTGGDEKLFF.

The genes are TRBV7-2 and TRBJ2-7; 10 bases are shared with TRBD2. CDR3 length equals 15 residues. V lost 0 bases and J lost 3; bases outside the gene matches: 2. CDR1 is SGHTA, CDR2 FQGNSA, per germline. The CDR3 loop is CASSLAASGSYEQYF. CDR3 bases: TGTGCCAGCAGCTTAGCGGCTAGCGGGAGCTACGAGCAGTACTTC.

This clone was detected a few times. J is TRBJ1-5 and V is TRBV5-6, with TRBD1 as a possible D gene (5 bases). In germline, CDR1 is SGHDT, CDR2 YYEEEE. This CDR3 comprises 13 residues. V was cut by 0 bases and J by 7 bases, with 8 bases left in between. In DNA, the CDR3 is TGTGCCAGCAGCTTGGCCGCAGGGCAGCCCCAGCATTTT. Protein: CASSLAAGQPQHF.

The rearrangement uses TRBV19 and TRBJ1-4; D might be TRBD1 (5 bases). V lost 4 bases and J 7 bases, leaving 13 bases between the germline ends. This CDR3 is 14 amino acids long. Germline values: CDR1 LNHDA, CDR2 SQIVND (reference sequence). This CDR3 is CASSTGTRSEKLFF. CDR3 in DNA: TGTGCCAGTAGTACCGGGACTAGGAGTGAAAAACTGTTTTTT.

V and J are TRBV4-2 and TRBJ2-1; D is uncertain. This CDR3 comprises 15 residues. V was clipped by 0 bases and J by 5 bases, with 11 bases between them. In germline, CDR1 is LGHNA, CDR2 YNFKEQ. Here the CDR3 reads CASSQDPTANNEQFF. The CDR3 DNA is TGTGCCAGCAGCCAAGATCCCACCGCCAACAATGAGCAGTTCTTC.

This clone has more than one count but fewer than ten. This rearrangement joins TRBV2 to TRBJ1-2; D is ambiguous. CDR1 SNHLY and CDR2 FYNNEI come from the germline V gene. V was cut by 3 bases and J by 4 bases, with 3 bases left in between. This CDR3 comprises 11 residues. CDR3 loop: CASSEVYGYTF. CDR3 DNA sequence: TGTGCCAGCAGTGAGGTCTATGGCTACACCTTC. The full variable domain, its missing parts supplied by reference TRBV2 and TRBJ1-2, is EPEVTQTPSHQVTQMGQEVILRCVPISNHLYFYWYRQILGQKVEFLVSFYNNEISEKSEIFDDQFSVERPDGSNFTLKIRSTKLEDSAMYFCASSEVYGYTFGSGTRLTVV.

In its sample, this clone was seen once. This chain's CDR3 is CASSQDAGQNQPQHF. In nucleotides, the CDR3 is TGTGCCAGCAGCCAAGACGCAGGGCAAAATCAGCCCCAGCATTTT. The V gene is TRBV4-2, the J gene TRBJ1-5, with D possibly being TRBD1 (5 bases). V lost 0 bases to trimming and J lost 4 bases, with 10 bases between them. The CDR3 is 15 amino acids. Germline-derived CDR1 and CDR2 are LGHNA and YNFKEQ.

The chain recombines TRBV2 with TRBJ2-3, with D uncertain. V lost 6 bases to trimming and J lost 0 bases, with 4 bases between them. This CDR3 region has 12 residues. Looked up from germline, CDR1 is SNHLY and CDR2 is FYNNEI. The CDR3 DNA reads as TGTGCCAGCAGCGGTAGCACAGATACGCAGTATTTT. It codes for CASSGSTDTQYF.